This T cell receptor (beta chain) was identified in a study of CD4 T cells in relation to SARS-CoV-2 and coronaviruses. Study context: ViraFEST: roughly ten-day antigen culture of PBMCs, then TCR beta CDR3 sequencing. The restricting HLA molecule for shared crossreactive spike epitopes was mapped.

Unexposed donor CD4+ T cells date from about 2011-2018, before the COVID-19 pandemic. CD4+ T cells were isolated from the cells after roughly 11 days of culture. Unexposed-donor CD4+ T cells were probed with SARS-CoV-2 S/N and four cold-coronavirus spikes, cells permitting. This clone appeared a few times. Its antigen is as yet unknown. Libraries were prepared by immunoSEQ multiplex PCR; TCRdb keeps only in-frame clonotypes and omits some of them. There are 25,000 to 35,000 clones in the sample; 60% to 85% occur only once, and roughly 14% lies in the top ten. The sample taken for sequencing was CD4+ T cells from PBMCs, cultured in vitro. This receptor was taken from a human donor in good health.

Written as DNA, the CDR3 is TGTGCCAGCAGAACAGGGTATGGCTACACCTTC. Its translation is CASRTGYGYTF. V is TRBV12-3 or TRBV12-4 and J is TRBJ1-2, with D tentatively TRBD1 (6 bases). V lost 6 bases, J lost 5 bases, and 7 bases lay in between. The CDR3 runs to 11 residues.